These 3 T cell receptor beta chains were all obtained from the same sample, sequenced in a study of T cell responses to AZD1222 COVID-19 vaccine (dated by TCRdb to the early 2020s). The time point label here, explained by the study, means: baseline before first vaccination. The library was obtained by the immunoSEQ multiplex PCR assay. TCRdb obtained this table from immuneACCESS and retained in-frame rearrangements with V and J assigned. These tables miss some clones; where compared with another copy, unresolved V genes account for less than half of the shortfall, and the remainder is unexplained. Present in this sample are around 100,000 clones, about 85% of which were seen just once. The ten largest make up more than 4.5% of the sample. Sequencing used peripheral blood, obtained on day 0 of AZD1222 vaccination. These receptors came from an adult in good health.

The V call is TRBV18, the J call TRBJ2-2, with 9 bases fitting TRBD1. Trimming removed 3 bases from V and 4 bases from J; junction bases left unmatched: 12. The CDR3 totals 18 residues. Germline-derived CDR1 and CDR2 are KGHSH and LQKENI. The CDR3 DNA sequence: TGTGCCAGCTCACCGGCTAACGGACAGGGGTTTAGCACCGGGGAGCTGTTTTTT. It codes for CASSPANGQGFSTGELFF.

The J gene is TRBJ2-1, the V gene TRBV6-2 or TRBV6-3, with D unresolved. V lost 5 bases to trimming and J lost 10 bases, with 12 bases between them. This CDR3 has 12 amino acids. Per the germline V gene, CDR1 is MNHEY and CDR2 is SVGEGT. The CDR3, as DNA: TGTGCCAGCAGTCCCACTTTGTGGGAGCAGTTCTTC. It translates to CASSPTLWEQFF.

The V and J genes are TRBV29-1 and TRBJ2-1; 12 bases are a match to TRBD2. Trimming at V came to 8 bases and at J to 6 bases, leaving 8 bases not matched to a gene. CDR3 size: 14 residues. The germline V gene has CDR1 SQVTM and CDR2 ANQGSEA. The CDR3, as DNA: TGCAGCACTGCACTAGCGGGAGGAAGCAATGAGCAGTTCTTC. This sequence encodes CSTALAGGSNEQFF.